The 29 T cell receptor beta chains presented below share a single source sample, sequenced in a study of CD8 T cells in ankylosing spondylitis. MiXCR was run by TCRdb on the 5' RACE reads, yielding one entry per CDR3 protein. The sample lists about 89,000 distinct CDR3 sequences, 27% occurring once. The sample comprised blood, either unsorted or a sorted T cell fraction (not recorded which). The receptor set was obtained from a male donor with ankylosing spondylitis or in good health (not recorded which).

The chain has TRBV7-2 and TRBJ2-5; 8 bases fit TRBD2. The CDR3 is made up of 15 amino acids. Germline trimming cut 5 bases from V and 4 bases from J; bases unmatched to any gene: 9. Looked up from germline, CDR1 is SGHTA and CDR2 is FQGNSA. CDR3 coding DNA: TGTGCCAGCAGCACCCGAAGCGGGAGCGGAGAGACCCAGTACTTC. It translates to CASSTRSGSGETQYF.

This chain connects TRBV12-3 or TRBV12-4 to TRBJ2-3; tentative D call: TRBD2 (5 bases). The ends were cut back, 3 bases at V and 3 bases at J, with 10 bases in the middle. This CDR3 region has 14 residues. This CDR3 reads CASSFRPGTDTQYF. The CDR3 DNA reads as TGTGCCAGCAGTTTTAGGCCGGGGACAGATACGCAGTATTTT.

The rearrangement uses TRBV5-1 and TRBJ2-2; a possible D gene is TRBD2 (6 bases). CDR3 length: 15 amino acids. The germline gives CDR1 SGHRS, CDR2 YFSETQ. V dropped 3 bases and J dropped 2 bases, with 11 bases sitting between them. The CDR3 region is CASSSGSGNTGELFF. The CDR3 DNA reads TGCGCCAGCAGCTCCGGTAGCGGAAACACCGGGGAGCTGTTTTTT.

The chain is built from TRBV29-1 and TRBJ1-2; D gene uncertain. V gave up 5 bases and J gave up 4 bases, with 17 bases separating them. Germline CDR1 is SQVTM and CDR2 is ANQGSEA. The CDR3 has 14 residues. The CDR3 loop is CSVRSSQLSYGYTF. The CDR3 DNA follows: TGCAGCGTTCGCTCTTCCCAGCTTTCCTATGGCTACACCTTC.

This chain connects TRBV29-1 to TRBJ2-1; 7 bases agree with TRBD1. The CDR3 is 13 residues long. Germline V gene lookup returns CDR1 SQVTM and CDR2 ANQGSEA. Losses at the gene ends were 3 bases for V and 8 bases for J; bases not matched to a gene: 7. In DNA, the CDR3 is TGCAGCGTTGATCCACAGGGGATCGATGAGCAGTTCTTC. This encodes CSVDPQGIDEQFF.

This clonotype was recorded at least ten times. The V and J genes are TRBV6-5 and TRBJ1-5; D is uncertain. The CDR3 sequence is 15 residues long. Between the trimmed V and J ends, which lost 0 bases and 1 base, there was a span of 7 bases. Looked up from germline, CDR1 is MNHEY and CDR2 is SVGAGI. The CDR3 DNA is TGTGCCAGCAGTTACTCACGGGGAAGCAATCAGCCCCAGCATTTT. Its translation: CASSYSRGSNQPQHF.

CDR3 sequence: CASSLSGQGEQYV. The CDR3 nucleotides read TGCGCCAGCAGCTTGAGTGGACAGGGTGAGCAGTACGTC. This rearrangement joins TRBV5-1 to TRBJ2-7; TRBD1 matches 8 bases. Trimming removed 1 base from V and 7 bases from J; junction bases left unmatched: 4. CDR1 is SGHRS and CDR2 is YFSETQ in the germline V gene. CDR3 size: 13 residues.

The chain combines TRBV5-1 with TRBJ1-5; the D gene is possibly TRBD1 (5 bases). The CDR3 sequence is 15 residues long. The V gene's germline CDR1 is SGHRS and CDR2 YFSETQ. V shed 0 bases and J shed 6 bases, with 13 bases lying between them. The CDR3 here is CASSLEGIGGQPQHF. CDR3 coding DNA: TGCGCCAGCAGCTTGGAGGGTATTGGGGGTCAGCCCCAGCATTTT.

The gene calls are TRBV6-1 and TRBJ1-1; D might be TRBD1 (5 bases). Trimming cost V 9 bases and J 7 bases, with 24 bases left between them. The CDR3 totals 15 residues. CDR1 and CDR2 (germline): MNHNS, SASEGT. CDR3 DNA sequence: TGTGCCAGTCGGGGCTGGGGGAATGACCGCGATGAAGCTTTCTTT. This gives the protein CASRGWGNDRDEAFF.

This clonotype was observed a few times. The chain uses TRBV15 and TRBJ1-1; D might be TRBD1 (5 bases). V gave up 1 base and J gave up 7 bases, with 13 bases separating them. The CDR3 contains 14 residues. Germline V lookup: CDR1 LNHNV, CDR2 YYDKDF (reference sequence). The CDR3 sequence: CATSRGDSRHEAFF. The CDR3 nucleotides read TGTGCCACCAGCAGAGGCGACAGCAGACATGAAGCTTTCTTT.

This clonotype has more than one count but fewer than ten. The rearrangement joins TRBV5-1 to TRBJ2-2, with a tentative D call TRBD2 (5 bases). The CDR3 contains 14 residues. Germline V CDR1 and CDR2: SGHRS, YFSETQ. Between the trimmed V and J ends, which lost 8 bases and 3 bases, there was a span of 14 bases. CDR3: CASQTDSYTGELFF. CDR3 nucleotide sequence: TGCGCCAGTCAGACGGACTCCTACACCGGGGAGCTGTTTTTT.

The chain links TRBV15 to TRBJ2-1; D gene uncertain. The CDR3 extends over 13 amino acids. With 0 bases removed from V and 7 bases from J, the gap between germline ends came to 7 bases. From germline, CDR1 is LNHNV and CDR2 YYDKDF (reference sequence). The CDR3 nucleotides read TGTGCCACCAGCAGAGATCCGACGAATGAGCAGTTCTTC. Its protein product is CATSRDPTNEQFF.

This chain's CDR3 is CSASMGRGRFQETQYF. DNA for the CDR3: TGCAGTGCTAGTATGGGCAGGGGGAGGTTTCAAGAGACCCAGTACTTC. This chain joins TRBV20-1 and TRBJ2-5; maybe TRBD1 (7 bases). This CDR3 has 16 amino acids. Trimming cost V 3 bases and J 2 bases, with 19 bases left between them. CDR1 and CDR2 from the germline V gene are DFQATT and SNEGSKA (reference sequence).

The CDR3 region is CASSFNLGLETQYF. CDR3 DNA sequence: TGTGCCAGCAGTTTTAATTTGGGTTTGGAGACCCAGTACTTC. The rearrangement uses TRBV12-3 or TRBV12-4 and TRBJ2-5; D unresolved. This CDR3 contains 14 residues. Trimming removed 3 bases at V and 5 bases at J, with 13 bases between.

This clonotype was counted a few times. The chain joins TRBV5-1 to TRBJ1-6, with unresolved D. This CDR3 region has 15 residues. V lost 4 bases and J 7 bases, leaving 15 bases between the germline ends. CDR1 and CDR2 (germline): SGHRS, YFSETQ. The CDR3 nucleotides are TGCGCCAGCAGCCTCGCGGGAGACTTAAATTCACCCCTCCACTTT. The encoded protein is CASSLAGDLNSPLHF.

In this sample, this clonotype turned up a few times. The chain joins TRBV7-9 to TRBJ1-2; D is undetermined. CDR3 length: 13 residues. Germline V gene sequence: CDR1 SEHNR, CDR2 FQNEAQ (reference sequence). Trimming removed 1 base from V and 14 bases from J, with 17 bases in between. CDR3 in DNA: TGTGCCAGCAGCTTAGGCGGGAACATAGCTGGTACCTTC. Translated: CASSLGGNIAGTF. Full variable domain (remainder filled in from reference TRBV7-9 and TRBJ1-2): DTGVSQNPRHKITKRGQNVTFRCDPISEHNRLYWYRQTLGQGPEFLTYFQNEAQLEKSRLLSDRFSAERPKGSFSTLEIQRTEQGDSAMYLCASSLGGNIAGTFGSGTRLTVV.

This chain connects TRBV27 to TRBJ2-2; perhaps D is TRBD1 or TRBD2 (6 bases each). The CDR3 loop spans 16 amino acids. Trimming stripped 3 bases from V and 0 bases from J, with 11 bases between. Germline V lookup: CDR1 MNHEY, CDR2 SMNVEV (reference sequence). This chain's CDR3 is CASSFSGAANTGELFF. For the CDR3, the DNA is TGTGCCAGCAGTTTTTCGGGGGCGGCGAACACCGGGGAGCTGTTTTTT.

V and J are TRBV20-1 and TRBJ1-2; D might be TRBD1 (5 bases). Trimming pared 6 bases from V and 2 bases from J, leaving 10 bases between. The CDR3 is made up of 12 amino acids. Germline values: CDR1 DFQATT, CDR2 SNEGSKA (reference sequence). The CDR3 bases are TGCAGTGCCCCCCGGGGGAACTATGGCTACACCTTC. Translating gives CSAPRGNYGYTF.

Only a few counts were recorded for this clonotype. The chain joins TRBV11-1 to TRBJ1-4; TRBD1 matches 8 bases. With 6 bases clipped from V and 4 bases from J, the junction kept 16 bases outside the gene matches. CDR3 size: 18 residues. Per the germline V gene, CDR1 is SGHAT and CDR2 is FQDESV (reference sequence). The CDR3: CASRPFALQGANNEKLFF. The CDR3 DNA reads TGTGCCAGCAGACCCTTCGCCCTTCAGGGGGCGAATAATGAAAAACTGTTTTTT.

The chain is built from TRBV7-3 and TRBJ2-3; 10 bases fit TRBD2. This CDR3 region has 14 residues. Germline values: CDR1 SGHTA, CDR2 FQGTGA. With V trimmed by 5 bases and J by 7 bases, 6 bases remained unmatched. CDR3 bases: TGTGCCAGCAGCAAGAGCGGGGGGGCGAATACGCAGTATTTT. It is translated as CASSKSGGANTQYF.

This clonotype was counted only a few times. This chain joins TRBV6-1 and TRBJ1-3; D is ambiguous. Germline CDR1 reads MNHNS; CDR2 reads SASEGT. The germline V and J ends were trimmed by 6 bases and 8 bases, with 14 bases remaining between them. CDR3 length: 13 residues. The CDR3, as DNA: TGTGCCAGCAGGTCCATGAACGGGGACACCATATATTTT. Encoded protein: CASRSMNGDTIYF.

This clonotype was counted between two and nine times. The chain joins TRBV24-1 to TRBJ2-5, with D possibly matching TRBD1 (8 bases). V lost 4 bases to trimming and J lost 7 bases, with 18 bases between them. The germline V gene has CDR1 KGHDR and CDR2 SFDVKD. The length of the CDR3 is 15 residues. Here the CDR3 DNA reads TGTGCCACCAGTGAACAGGGGGGGGCTCGGGGGACCCAGTACTTC. It translates to CATSEQGGARGTQYF.

This clonotype was seen a single time. Sequence at one end of the junction differs from germline and may be a read error. J is TRBJ1-1 and V is TRBV7-9; 7 positions match TRBD1. CDR1 SEHNR and CDR2 FQNEAQ come from the germline V gene (reference sequence). The CDR3 length is 16 residues. In DNA, the CDR3 is TGTGGCAGCAGCTCTCCAGGGGGACAATTGAACACTGAAGCTTTCTTT. It encodes CGSSSPGGQLNTEAFF. The whole variable domain, remainder taken from reference TRBV7-9 and TRBJ1-1, is DTGVSQNPRHKITKRGQNVTFRCDPISEHNRLYWYRQTLGQGPEFLTYFQNEAQLEKSRLLSDRFSAERPKGSFSTLEIQRTEQGDSAMYLCGSSSPGGQLNTEAFFGQGTRLTVV.

This chain uses TRBV7-2 with TRBJ2-2; D may correspond to TRBD1 or TRBD2 (5 bases each). CDR1 and CDR2 (germline): SGHTA, FQGNSA. V was trimmed by 4 bases and J by 4 bases, leaving 16 bases between them. This CDR3 has 16 amino acids. The CDR3 nucleotides read TGTGCCAGCAGCTCTTCCCTTGGTGGGGGCACCGGGGAGCTGTTTTTT. Protein: CASSSSLGGGTGELFF.

The chain carries TRBV5-1 and TRBJ1-2; 7 nucleotides match TRBD1. The CDR3 totals 14 residues. The germline gives CDR1 SGHRS, CDR2 YFSETQ. The V segment lost 0 bases and the J segment 3 bases; nucleotides outside the gene matches: 2. The CDR3 nucleotides read TGCGCCAGCAGCTTGGGGGGACAGTACTATGGCTACACCTTC. Amino acids: CASSLGGQYYGYTF.

The CDR3 is CSARNSTKNIQYF. CDR3 nucleotides: TGCAGTGCTAGAAATTCTACCAAAAACATTCAGTACTTC. The V call is TRBV20-1, the J call TRBJ2-4; the D is unclear. The CDR3 contains 13 residues. The germline gives CDR1 DFQATT, CDR2 SNEGSKA (reference sequence). Trimming pared 2 bases from V and 2 bases from J, leaving 7 bases between.

The chain has TRBV20-1 and TRBJ2-7; D is uncertain. The V end lost 0 bases, the J end lost 3 bases, and 9 bases lay between the germline ends. Germline CDR1 is DFQATT and CDR2 is SNEGSKA (reference sequence). The CDR3 totals 13 residues. As DNA, the CDR3 is TGCAGTGCTAGAGAACCTGCTGGCTACGAGCAGTACGTC. Amino acid sequence: CSAREPAGYEQYV.

This clonotype was observed a few times. The chain recombines TRBV11-2 with TRBJ2-4; D is perhaps TRBD1 (5 bases). The V and J ends lost 5 bases and 8 bases respectively, with 22 bases between them. The germline V gene has CDR1 SGHAT and CDR2 FQNNGV. The CDR3 runs 16 residues. The CDR3 coding sequence is TGTGCCAGCAGCGAAGTCAGTCGGTGGGGCAGGGACATTCAGTACTTC. Encoded protein: CASSEVSRWGRDIQYF.

The chain recombines TRBV28 with TRBJ2-5, with a weak D call TRBD1 (6 bases). This CDR3 is built from 13 residues. The V gene lost 6 bases and the J gene lost 5 bases, with 13 bases spanning the gap. Per the germline V gene, CDR1 is MDHEN and CDR2 is SYDVKM. DNA of the CDR3: TGTGCCAGCAGCCACAGGGTCTCGGAGACCCAGTACTTC. It encodes CASSHRVSETQYF.